This T cell receptor (beta chain) is drawn from a study of CD8 T cells in ankylosing spondylitis. Overall study results and limits: A subset of motif variants has previously been described in the synovial fluid and blood of reactive arthritis. Peripheral blood held disease-linked clones only at relatively low frequency, and these were CD8+.

This clonotype came up a few times. Its specificity is unknown. A quantitative 5'-RACE method, one with molecular barcodes, was used to make TCR beta libraries. A single record per CDR3 protein comes from TCRdb applying MiXCR to the 5' RACE reads. This table holds about 350,000 distinct CDR3 sequences, 20% to 25% found once. Trimming took 6 bases from V and 8 from J, leaving 16 bases between them. The CDR3 has 13 residues. This receptor was taken from a male donor with ankylosing spondylitis or in good health (not recorded which). The rearrangement joins TRBV12-3 or TRBV12-4 to TRBJ1-2; D possibly corresponds to TRBD1 (5 bases). Sample: blood, either unsorted or a sorted T cell fraction (not recorded which). CDR3 sequence reads: CASSTSAGQGYTF. CDR3 bases: TGTGCCAGCAGCACAAGCGCGGGGCAGGGCTACACCTTC.